This T cell receptor beta chain stems from a study of blood T cell repertoires in COVID-19. The wider study: There were acute and convalescent COVID-19 samples, and they came from the United States, Italy and Spain. The analysed material was cDNA or gDNA that came from T cells, B-cell-depleted T cells, or PBMCs.

Original handling: The assay estimated nucleated cells by amplifying reference gene primers. Assay used: immunoSEQ multiplex PCR; TCRdb lists only in-frame clones, some missing. V, J and clone size are those of that table, while D and trimming were read from the DNA. In the table there are around 160,000 clones, 75% to 85% of which are singletons. The CDR3 loop spans 16 amino acids. V lost 4 bases and J lost 0; bases outside the gene matches: 8. Germline V gene sequence: CDR1 SGHAT, CDR2 FQNNGV. This TCR was recovered from a human donor with acute or convalescent COVID-19. The donor label of this sample is uncertain. The chain joins TRBV11-2 to TRBJ2-7; 8 bases are shared with TRBD1. The sequenced sample was peripheral blood. The CDR3 sequence: CASSSPTGVPSYEQYF. CDR3 DNA: TGTGCCAGCAGCTCCCCGACAGGGGTCCCCTCCTACGAGCAGTACTTC.